One sample yielded the 5 T cell receptor beta chains listed below, sequenced in a study of control samples from healthy donors and cancer patients. Sequencing used immunoSEQ multiplex PCR; TCRdb keeps in-frame clones, though not all of them. This table has some 150,000 clones, about 95% appearing once. The sequencing input was PBMCs. The receptors were gathered from a man between 60 and 75 years old with colorectal cancer.

The chain joins TRBV4-3 to TRBJ2-7; the D is unclear. The CDR3 runs 15 residues. Germline V gene sequence: CDR1 LGHNA, CDR2 YSLEER. Between the trimmed V and J ends, which lost 0 bases and 0 bases, there was a span of 9 bases. In nucleotides, the CDR3 is TGCGCCAGCAGCCAAGATTGGGGTGGCTCCTACGAGCAGTACTTC. Encoded protein: CASSQDWGGSYEQYF.

This chain links TRBV5-1 with TRBJ2-6, with D unclear. The germline gives CDR1 SGHRS, CDR2 YFSETQ. There are 16 residues in the CDR3. Trimming cost V 2 bases and J 6 bases, with 15 bases left between them. This CDR3 reads CASSLGRTSAANVLTF. The CDR3 DNA is TGCGCCAGCAGCTTAGGACGTACGTCCGCGGCCAACGTCCTGACTTTC.

The CDR3 region has the DNA TGCGCCAGCAGCTATTCCTCGACAGAAGAGCAGTACTTC. Amino acids: CASSYSSTEEQYF. The chain uses TRBV5-1 and TRBJ2-7, with D perhaps matching TRBD1 (5 bases). Between the trimmed V and J ends, which lost 3 bases and 7 bases, there was a span of 14 bases. CDR1 and CDR2 (germline): SGHRS, YFSETQ. CDR3 length: 13 residues. Supplemented by reference TRBV5-1 and TRBJ2-7, the full variable domain reads KAGVTQTPRYLIKTRGQQVTLSCSPISGHRSVSWYQQTPGQGLQFLFEYFSETQRNKGNFPGRFSGRQFSNSRSEMNVSTLELGDSALYLCASSYSSTEEQYFGPGTRLTVT.

The J gene is TRBJ1-4, the V gene TRBV28; D gene unclear. Germline V gives CDR1 MDHEN, CDR2 SYDVKM. CDR3 length: 12 amino acids. Between the trimmed V and J ends, which lost 8 bases and 5 bases, there was a span of 9 bases. The CDR3 loop reads CASVRPNEKLFF. CDR3 nucleotide sequence: TGTGCCAGCGTCAGGCCCAATGAAAAACTGTTTTTT.

V and J are TRBV3-1 (or the pseudogene TRBV3-2) and TRBJ2-1; 10 bases map to TRBD2. The CDR3 totals 16 residues. Germline-derived CDR1 and CDR2 are LGHDT and YNNKEL (reference sequence). The V and J ends lost 4 bases and 2 bases, in that order; junction bases with no gene match: 5. The CDR3 coding sequence is TGTGCCAGCAGCCCAGCTAGCGGGGGACCCTACAATGAGCAGTTCTTC. Amino acids: CASSPASGGPYNEQFF.